Sequencing of this TCR beta chain was carried out in a study of STAT5B mutations in CD4+ large granular lymphocyte leukemia. Study overall: When available, cryopreserved cells underwent CD8+ depletion before CD4+ selection. General study findings and limits: 8/27 top patient clones versus 2/35 control clones were TRBV06-family.

Patients had CD4+ T-LGLL, from Padova, Helsinki and Shinshu. Depending on availability, patient cells were bead-separated fractions or unselected PBMC. This clone has just a few counts. Its target is not known. Data came from immunoSEQ multiplex PCR; TCRdb stores just in-frame clones and leaves some out. The table records around 5,000 clones, just over 85% of them present only once. There are 18 residues in the CDR3. Germline V gives CDR1 MNHNS, CDR2 SASEGT. After removal of 4 bases from V and 8 bases from J, the junction contained 17 bases not matched to a gene. The chain joins TRBV6-1 to TRBJ1-4; 9 bases map to TRBD1. This receptor was identified in a man in his forties with CD4+ T-cell large granular lymphocyte leukemia. Sequences were obtained from PBMCs. The CDR3 bases are TGTGCCAGCAGTGGAAATTTGGGACAGGGAAAACCAAGAGAAAAACTGTTTTTT. Protein: CASSGNLGQGKPREKLFF.